This TCR beta chain is from a study of Graves' ophthalmopathy and Graves' hyperthyroidism. Investigators amplified TCR beta CDR3 regions from RNA transcripts. HTBI primers were used in a first-round RT-PCR, which preceded a second-round multiplex PCR. TCRdb re-called the multiplex PCR reads through MiXCR, storing one row per CDR3 protein. The sample holds about 14,000 distinct CDR3 sequences; roughly 50% are singletons and the top ten take roughly 50%. A remark on this clonotype: Antigen unknown. A read error is likely, as this CDR3 ends without the conserved phenylalanine or tryptophan.

Study-level results: It was with about 68% sensitivity and about 72% specificity that the model predicted ophthalmopathy progression. Sensitivity of about 90% and specificity of less than 82% were achieved when a 13-signature model separated ophthalmopathy from stable hyperthyroidism.

Trimming took off 8 bases at V and 2 bases at J, with 15 bases between the two ends. Germline assignment: CDR1 SQVTM and CDR2 ANQGSEA. The CDR3 is 13 residues long. The sample consisted of peripheral blood. The sequence was obtained from a woman in her twenties or thirties with Graves' ophthalmopathy. The rearrangement joins TRBV29-1 to TRBJ1-1; no definite D call. The CDR3 coding sequence is TGCAGCTTTAAAGACAACCATAACACTGAAGCTTTCTTA. Translated: CSFKDNHNTEAFL.